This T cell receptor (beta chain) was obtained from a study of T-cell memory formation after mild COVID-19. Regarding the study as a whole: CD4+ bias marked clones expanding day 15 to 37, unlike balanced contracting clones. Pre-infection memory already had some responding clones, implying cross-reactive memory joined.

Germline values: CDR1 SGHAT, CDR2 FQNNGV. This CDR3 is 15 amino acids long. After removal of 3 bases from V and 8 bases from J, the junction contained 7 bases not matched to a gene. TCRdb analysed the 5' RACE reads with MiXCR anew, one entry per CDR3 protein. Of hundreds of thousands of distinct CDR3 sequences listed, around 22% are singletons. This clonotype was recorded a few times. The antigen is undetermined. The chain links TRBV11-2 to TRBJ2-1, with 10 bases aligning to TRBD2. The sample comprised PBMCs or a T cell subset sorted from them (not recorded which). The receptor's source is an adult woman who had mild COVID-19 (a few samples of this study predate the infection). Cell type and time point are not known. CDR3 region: CASSFASGRSDEQFF. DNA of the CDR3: TGTGCCAGCAGCTTTGCTAGCGGGAGATCCGATGAGCAGTTCTTC.